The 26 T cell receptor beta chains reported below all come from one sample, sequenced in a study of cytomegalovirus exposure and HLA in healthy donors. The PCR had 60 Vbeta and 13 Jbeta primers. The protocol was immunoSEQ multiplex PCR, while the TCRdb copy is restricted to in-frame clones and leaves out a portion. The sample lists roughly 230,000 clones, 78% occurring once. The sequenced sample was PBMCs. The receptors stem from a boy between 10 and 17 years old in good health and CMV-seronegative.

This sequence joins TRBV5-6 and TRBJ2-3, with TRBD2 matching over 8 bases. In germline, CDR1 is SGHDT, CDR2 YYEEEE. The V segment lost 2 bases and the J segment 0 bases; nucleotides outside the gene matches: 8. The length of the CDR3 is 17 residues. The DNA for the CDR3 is TGTGCCAGCAGCTTAAGGGCTAGCGGGTCTAGCACAGATACGCAGTATTTT. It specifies CASSLRASGSSTDTQYF. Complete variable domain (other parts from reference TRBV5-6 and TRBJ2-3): DAGVTQSPTHLIKTRGQQVTLRCSPKSGHDTVSWYQQALGQGPQFIFQYYEEEERQRGNFPDRFSGHQFPNYSSELNVNALLLGDSALYLCASSLRASGSSTDTQYFGPGTRLTVL.

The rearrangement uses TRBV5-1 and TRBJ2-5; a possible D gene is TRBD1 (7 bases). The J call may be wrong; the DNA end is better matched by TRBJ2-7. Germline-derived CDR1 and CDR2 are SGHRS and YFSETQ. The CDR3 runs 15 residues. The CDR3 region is CASSSQGGRSYEQYF. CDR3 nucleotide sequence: TGCGCCAGCAGCTCCCAGGGGGGCCGCTCCTACGAGCAGTACTTC.

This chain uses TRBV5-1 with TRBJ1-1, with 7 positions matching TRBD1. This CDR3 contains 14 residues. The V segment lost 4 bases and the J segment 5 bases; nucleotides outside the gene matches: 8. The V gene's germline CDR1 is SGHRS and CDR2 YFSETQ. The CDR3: CASSQRGGNTEAFF. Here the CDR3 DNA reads TGCGCCAGCAGCCAACGAGGGGGCAATACTGAAGCTTTCTTT.

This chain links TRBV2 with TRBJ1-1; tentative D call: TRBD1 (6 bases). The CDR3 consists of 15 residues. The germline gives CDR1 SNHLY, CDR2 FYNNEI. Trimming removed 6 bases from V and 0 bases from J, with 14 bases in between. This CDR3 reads CASSDRTALNTEAFF. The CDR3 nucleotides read TGTGCCAGCAGCGATAGGACAGCTTTGAACACTGAAGCTTTCTTT.

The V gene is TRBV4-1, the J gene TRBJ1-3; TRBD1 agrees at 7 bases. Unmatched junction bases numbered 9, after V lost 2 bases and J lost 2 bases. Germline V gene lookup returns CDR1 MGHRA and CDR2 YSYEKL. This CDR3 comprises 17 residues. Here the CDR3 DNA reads TGCGCCAGCAGCCAAACAGGGGTACAAAAGCCTGGAAACACCATATATTTT. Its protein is CASSQTGVQKPGNTIYF.

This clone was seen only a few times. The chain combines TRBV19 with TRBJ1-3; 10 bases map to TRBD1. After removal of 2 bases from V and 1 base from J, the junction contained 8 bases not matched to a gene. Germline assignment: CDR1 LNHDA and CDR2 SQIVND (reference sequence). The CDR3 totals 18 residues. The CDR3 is CASSIYGTGALSGNTIYF. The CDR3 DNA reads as TGTGCCAGTAGTATATACGGGACAGGGGCCCTTTCTGGAAACACCATATATTTT.

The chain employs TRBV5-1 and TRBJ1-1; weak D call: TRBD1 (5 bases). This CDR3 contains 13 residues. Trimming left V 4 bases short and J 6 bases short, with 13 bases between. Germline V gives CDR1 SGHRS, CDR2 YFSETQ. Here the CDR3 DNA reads TGCGCCAGCAGCCCGATCAGGGCCGCTGAAGCTTTCTTT. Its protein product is CASSPIRAAEAFF.

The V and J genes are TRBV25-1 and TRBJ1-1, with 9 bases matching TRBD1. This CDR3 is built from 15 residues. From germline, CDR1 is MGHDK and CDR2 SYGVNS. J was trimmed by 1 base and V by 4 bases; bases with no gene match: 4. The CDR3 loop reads CASSVGQGQNTEAFF. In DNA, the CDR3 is TGTGCCAGCAGTGTGGGACAGGGCCAGAACACTGAAGCTTTCTTT.

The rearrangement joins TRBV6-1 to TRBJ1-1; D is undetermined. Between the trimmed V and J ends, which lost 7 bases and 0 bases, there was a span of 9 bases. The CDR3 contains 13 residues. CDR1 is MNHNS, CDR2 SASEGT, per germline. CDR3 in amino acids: CASNADMNTEAFF. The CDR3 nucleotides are TGTGCCAGCAATGCAGACATGAACACTGAAGCTTTCTTT.

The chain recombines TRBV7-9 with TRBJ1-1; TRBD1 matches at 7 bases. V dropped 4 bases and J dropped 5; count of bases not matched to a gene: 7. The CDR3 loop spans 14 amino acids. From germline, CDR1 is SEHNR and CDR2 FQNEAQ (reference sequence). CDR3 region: CASSSRQGRTEAFF. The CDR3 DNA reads TGTGCCAGCAGCTCTCGACAGGGTCGGACTGAAGCTTTCTTT.

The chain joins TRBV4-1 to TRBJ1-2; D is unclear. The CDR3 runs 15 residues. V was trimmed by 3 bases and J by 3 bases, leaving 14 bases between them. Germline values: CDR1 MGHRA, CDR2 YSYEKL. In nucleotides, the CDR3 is TGCGCCAGCAGCCAGATCAAGGAGCAAGACTATGGCTACACCTTC. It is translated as CASSQIKEQDYGYTF.

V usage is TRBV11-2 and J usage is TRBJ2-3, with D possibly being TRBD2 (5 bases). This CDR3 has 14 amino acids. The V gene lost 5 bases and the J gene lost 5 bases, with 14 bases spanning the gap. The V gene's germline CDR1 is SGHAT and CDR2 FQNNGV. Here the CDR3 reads CASSPPGAVDTQYF. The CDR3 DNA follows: TGTGCCAGCAGCCCCCCCGGAGCGGTAGATACGCAGTATTTT.

DNA of the CDR3: TGTGCCAGCAGTCCGATCGGCAGGGGATGGGATGGCTACACCTTC. Protein: CASSPIGRGWDGYTF. V gene TRBV28 combines with J gene TRBJ1-2; D is possibly TRBD1 (6 bases). Trimming took off 5 bases at V and 6 bases at J, with 19 bases between the two ends. The CDR3 is 15 amino acids. CDR1 is MDHEN, CDR2 SYDVKM, per germline.

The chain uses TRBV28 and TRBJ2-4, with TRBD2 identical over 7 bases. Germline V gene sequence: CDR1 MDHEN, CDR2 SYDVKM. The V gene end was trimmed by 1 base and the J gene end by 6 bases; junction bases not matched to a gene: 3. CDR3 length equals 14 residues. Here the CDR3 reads CASSLFGGRNIQYF. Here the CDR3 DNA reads TGTGCCAGCAGTTTATTCGGCGGGAGAAACATTCAGTACTTC.

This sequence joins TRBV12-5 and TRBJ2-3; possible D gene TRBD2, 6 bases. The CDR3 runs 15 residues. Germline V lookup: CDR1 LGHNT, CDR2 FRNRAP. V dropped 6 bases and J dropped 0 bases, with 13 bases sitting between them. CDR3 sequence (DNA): TGTGCTAGTGGGCCCGTCGGGACTAGCACAGATACGCAGTATTTT. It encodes CASGPVGTSTDTQYF.

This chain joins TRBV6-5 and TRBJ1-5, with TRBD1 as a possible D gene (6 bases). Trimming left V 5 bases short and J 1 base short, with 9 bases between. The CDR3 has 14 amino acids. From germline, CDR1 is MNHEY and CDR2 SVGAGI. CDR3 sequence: CASSRRGSNQPQHF. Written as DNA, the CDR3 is TGTGCCAGCAGTCGAAGGGGGAGCAATCAGCCCCAGCATTTT.

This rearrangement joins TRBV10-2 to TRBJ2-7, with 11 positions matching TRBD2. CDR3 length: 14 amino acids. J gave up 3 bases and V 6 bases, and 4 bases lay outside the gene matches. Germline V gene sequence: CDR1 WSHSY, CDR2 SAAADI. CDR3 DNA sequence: TGCGCCAGCAGGGCTAGCGGGAGGAACTACGAGCAGTACTTC. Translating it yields CASRASGRNYEQYF.

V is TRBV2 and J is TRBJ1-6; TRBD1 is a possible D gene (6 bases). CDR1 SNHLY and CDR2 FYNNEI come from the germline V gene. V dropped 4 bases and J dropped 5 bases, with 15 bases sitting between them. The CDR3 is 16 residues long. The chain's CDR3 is CASSVSQGYNNSPLHF. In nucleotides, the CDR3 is TGTGCCAGCAGTGTATCCCAGGGGTATAATAATTCACCCCTCCACTTT.

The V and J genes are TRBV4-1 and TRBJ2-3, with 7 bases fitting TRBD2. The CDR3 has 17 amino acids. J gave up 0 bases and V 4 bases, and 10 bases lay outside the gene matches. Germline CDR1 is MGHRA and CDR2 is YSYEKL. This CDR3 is CASSRDLASGSTDTQYF. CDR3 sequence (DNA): TGCGCCAGCAGCCGCGATTTGGCTAGCGGTAGCACAGATACGCAGTATTTT.

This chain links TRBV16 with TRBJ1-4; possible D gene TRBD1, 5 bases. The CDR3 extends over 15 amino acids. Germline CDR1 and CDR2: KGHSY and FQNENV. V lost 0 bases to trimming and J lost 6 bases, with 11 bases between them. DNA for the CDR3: TGTGCCAGCAGCCAATCGATGGAGACAGATGAAAAACTGTTTTTT. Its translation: CASSQSMETDEKLFF.

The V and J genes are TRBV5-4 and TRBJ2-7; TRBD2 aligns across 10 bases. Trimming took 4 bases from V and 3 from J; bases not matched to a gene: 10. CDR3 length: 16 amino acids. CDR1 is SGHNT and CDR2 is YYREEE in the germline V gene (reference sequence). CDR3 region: CASSHSGGAISYEQYF. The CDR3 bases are TGTGCCAGCAGCCACAGCGGGGGGGCTATAAGCTACGAGCAGTACTTC.

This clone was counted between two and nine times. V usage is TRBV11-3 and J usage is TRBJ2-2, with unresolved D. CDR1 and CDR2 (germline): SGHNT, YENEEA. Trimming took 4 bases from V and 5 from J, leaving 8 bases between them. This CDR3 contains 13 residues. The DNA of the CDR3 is TGTGCCAGCAGCTGGAGTGGGACCGGGGAGCTGTTTTTT. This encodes CASSWSGTGELFF.

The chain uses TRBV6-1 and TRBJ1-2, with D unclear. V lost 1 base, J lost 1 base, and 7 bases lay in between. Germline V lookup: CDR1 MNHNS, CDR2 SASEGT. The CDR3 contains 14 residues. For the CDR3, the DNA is TGTGCCAGCAGTGAAGTGGCCCTTAACTATGGCTACACCTTC. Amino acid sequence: CASSEVALNYGYTF.

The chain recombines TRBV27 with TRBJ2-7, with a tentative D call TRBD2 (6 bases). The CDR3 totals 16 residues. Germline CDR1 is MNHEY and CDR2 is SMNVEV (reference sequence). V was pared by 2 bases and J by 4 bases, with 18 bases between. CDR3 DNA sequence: TGTGCCAGCAGTTTAGGGGCGGGAACGGTCGGATACGAGCAGTACTTC. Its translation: CASSLGAGTVGYEQYF.

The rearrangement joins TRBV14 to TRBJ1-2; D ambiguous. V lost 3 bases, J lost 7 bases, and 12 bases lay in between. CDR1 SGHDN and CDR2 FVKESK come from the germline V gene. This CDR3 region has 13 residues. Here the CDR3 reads CASSHHREGGYTF. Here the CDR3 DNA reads TGTGCCAGCAGCCACCACCGGGAGGGTGGCTACACCTTC.

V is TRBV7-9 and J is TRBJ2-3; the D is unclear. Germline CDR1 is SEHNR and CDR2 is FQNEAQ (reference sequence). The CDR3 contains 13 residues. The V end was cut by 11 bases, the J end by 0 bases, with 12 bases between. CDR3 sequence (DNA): TGTGCCTCCAGACTCCCTAGCACAGATACGCAGTATTTT. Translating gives CASRLPSTDTQYF.